The entry that follows covers one T cell receptor (beta chain) sequence. Its antigen remains unknown. This specimen belongs to a study of cytomegalovirus exposure and HLA in healthy donors. About the study: Some 80 million unique TCRs from HLA-typed donors were held in an early data release. Within the Caucasian-associated ancestry cluster were roughly 81% of the approximately 370 genotyped donors. Study outcomes and limitations: Association of fewer than 20,000 TCR beta sequences with HLA alleles was found at 0.05 false discovery rate in a later analysis.

The PCR made use of 60 Vbeta and 13 Jbeta primers. This table comes from immunoSEQ multiplex PCR, and its TCRdb copy is limited to in-frame clones, with some not included. The sample has 150,000 to 200,000 clones. Losses at the gene ends were 4 bases for V and 4 bases for J; bases not matched to a gene: 10. CDR1 and CDR2 (germline): SGDLS, YYNGEE. This CDR3 is built from 15 residues. The TCR was taken from a man in his thirties or forties in good health and CMV-seronegative. The J gene is TRBJ1-1, the V gene TRBV9; TRBD1 agrees at 7 bases. The sequenced sample consisted of PBMCs. The CDR3 sequence: CASSPRGTEGTEAFF. The DNA for the CDR3 is TGTGCCAGCAGCCCGCGTGGGACAGAGGGCACTGAAGCTTTCTTT.